This TCR beta chain was recorded in a study of blood T cells in healthy people across ages. Germline-derived CDR1 and CDR2 are DFQATT and SNEGSKA (reference sequence). The CDR3 totals 14 residues. Between the trimmed V and J ends, which lost 4 bases and 13 bases, there was a span of 23 bases. The second PCR ran roughly 7 to 12 cycles with a sample-barcoded 5' primer and J-beta primers. MiXCR was run by TCRdb on the 5' RACE reads, yielding one entry per CDR3 protein. The table lists fewer than 800,000 distinct CDR3 sequences, roughly 30% of them singletons. Comments on this clonotype: Since a much larger clone is just one base distant, this may be a read error.

The clonotype comes from a woman older than 75 in good health. V usage is TRBV20-1 and J usage is TRBJ2-1; D perhaps matches TRBD1 (5 bases). What was sequenced was blood. This CDR3 is CSAIGWRQQETQFF. The CDR3 DNA reads as TGCAGTGCTATCGGGTGGAGACAGCAAGAGACCCAGTTCTTC.